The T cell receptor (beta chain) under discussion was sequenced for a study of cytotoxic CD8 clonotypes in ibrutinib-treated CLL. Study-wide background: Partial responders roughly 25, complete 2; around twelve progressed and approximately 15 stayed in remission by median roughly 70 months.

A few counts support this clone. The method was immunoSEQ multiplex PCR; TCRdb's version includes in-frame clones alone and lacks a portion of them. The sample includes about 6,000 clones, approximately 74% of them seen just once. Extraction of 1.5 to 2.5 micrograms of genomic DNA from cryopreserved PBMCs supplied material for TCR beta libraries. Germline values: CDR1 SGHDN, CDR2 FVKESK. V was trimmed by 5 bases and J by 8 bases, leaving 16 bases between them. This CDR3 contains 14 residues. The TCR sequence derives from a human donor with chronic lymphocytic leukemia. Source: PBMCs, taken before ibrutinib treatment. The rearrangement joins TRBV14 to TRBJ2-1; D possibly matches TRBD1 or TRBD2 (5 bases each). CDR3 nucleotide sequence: TGTGCCAGCAGCGCCTTGGGGGTTAGCTATGAGCAGTTCTTC. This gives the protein CASSALGVSYEQFF.